This record concerns one TCR beta chain sequence. Its antigen has not been determined. No much larger clonotype is one base removed from it; base qualities were not supplied. These data come from a study of CD8+CD57+ T cells in acquired aplastic anemia (dated by TCRdb to about 2018). Regarding the complete study: Extracted DNA from sorted CD4+ and CD8+ cells averaged around 2.9 ug, ranging from roughly 0.2 to 30 ug. A CD8+CD57+ expansion meant a frequency higher than the mean frequency seen in healthy subjects. On the study overall, not on this receptor specifically: Between patients and healthy controls, no significant difference in CD8+ Simpson's diversity was found (P=0.060). Approximately 27 CD8+ CDR3 sequences were found in both patients and controls but appeared to be highly expressed in patients and within the immunodominant clones of the patients.

Taken from the germline V gene, the CDR1 and CDR2 loops are SQVTM and ANQGSEA. The CDR3, from cysteine to phenylalanine, totals 13 residues. Only CDR3 DNA remains: 39 bases, in frame from the first base. V is pruned by 4 bases and J by 3 bases, leaving 5 bases of the junction without a gene match. The patients picked for sequencing were ones in whom flow cytometry had shown an expansion of CD8+CD57+ cells. All patients had severe acquired aplastic anemia diagnosed by International Study of Aplastic Anemia and Agranulocytosis and Camitta criteria. Patients had received no therapy at the time of blood sampling. The study deep-sequenced TCR repertoires of sorted CD4+ and CD8+ blood T cells from severe aplastic anemia patients and healthy subjects. Patients were enrolled in the USA under clinicaltrials.gov protocols 00001620, 01623167, 00001397, 00071045, 00081523 and 00961064. Ficoll-Paque density gradient centrifugation was used to isolate peripheral blood mononuclear cells. Before DNA was extracted, CD4+ and CD8+ T cells were sorted using either FACS or magnetic beads.

Genomic DNA was used as template for profiling of TCR beta VDJ combinations and CDR3 sequences. TCR repertoire sequencing was run on an Illumina HiSeq 2000. The study's processing was this. Repertoires were assessed using TRBV/TRBJ rearrangement plots, CDR3 size and DJ length profiles, and Simpson's diversity index. Whichever DNA sequence was most abundant in the deep sequencing data was defined as the immunodominant clone. CDR3 amino acid sequences were checked for sharing across subjects and were also compared against the VDJdb database and published repertoires. The raw public reads went through TCRdb reprocessing: fastp at Q25, MiXCR clone calling, in-frame beta chains kept. All rows with the same CDR3 protein become a single entry with the most common DNA and genes. The V and J calls shown here were made by TCRdb, not taken from the authors' results. The sample includes fewer than 300,000 distinct CDR3 sequences, with less than 85% observed a single time. 42% of the sample belongs to the ten largest clones.

The chain links TRBV29-1 with TRBJ2-5; 7 bases in between match TRBD1. The sequencing sample was made of sorted CD4+, CD8+, or CD8+CD57+ T cells (not recorded which) from PBMCs. This clonotype originated in a human donor with aplastic anemia. The CDR3 in this case is CSVVRDSKETQYF. The sequenced DNA is TGCAGCGTTGTGAGGGACAGCAAAGAGACCCAGTACTTC.